This T cell receptor (beta chain) was documented in a study of circulating and synovial CD4+ cells in juvenile arthritis. Study outcomes and limitations: Circulating pathogenic-like and bulk T cells looked alike by Vbeta family usage.

On this clone: As yet, its antigen is unknown.

This table comes from immunoSEQ multiplex PCR, and its TCRdb copy is limited to in-frame clones, with some not included. This table has about 33,000 clones, more than 90% appearing once. V lost 3 bases to trimming and J lost 6 bases; unmatched junction nucleotides: 3. Germline values: CDR1 MDHEN, CDR2 SYDVKM. The CDR3 contains 14 residues. The TCR sequence derives from a human donor with juvenile idiopathic arthritis. The chain uses TRBV28 and TRBJ2-1; TRBD1 agrees at 9 bases. Material: CD4+ T cells from blood. The CDR3 region has the DNA TGTGCCAGCAGTTTGACAGGGGGAGGCAATGAGCAGTTCTTC. This translates into CASSLTGGGNEQFF.